These 32 T cell receptor beta chains were sequenced from one sample in a study of blood T cell repertoires in COVID-19. Assay used: immunoSEQ multiplex PCR; TCRdb lists only in-frame clones, some missing. Of some 280,000 clones listed, roughly 90% were seen once; the top ten hold under 15%. Sequences were obtained from peripheral blood. These receptors originate from an older woman with acute or convalescent COVID-19.

The chain couples TRBV28 to TRBJ1-4, with TRBD1 matching 8 bases. The CDR3 totals 14 residues. Per germline, CDR1 MDHEN and CDR2 SYDVKM. V shed 7 bases, J shed 7 bases, and the junction held 8 bases outside the gene matches. In DNA form, the CDR3 reads TGTGCCAGCAAGCTCGGACAGGGACGTGAAAAACTGTTTTTT. Its translation is CASKLGQGREKLFF.

The chain uses TRBV24-1 and TRBJ1-5, with 7 positions matching TRBD1. There are 16 residues in the CDR3. The V gene end was trimmed by 2 bases and the J gene end by 0 bases; junction bases not matched to a gene: 3. Germline CDR1 reads KGHDR; CDR2 reads SFDVKD. Here the CDR3 DNA reads TGTGCCACCAGTGATTCAGGGGGTTATAGCAATCAGCCCCAGCATTTT. Translating it yields CATSDSGGYSNQPQHF.

This clone was detected once. The gene calls are TRBV4-2 and TRBJ1-2; 8 bases map to TRBD1. The junction had 14 bases not matched to a gene; V was cut back by 4 bases and J by 4 bases. The CDR3 runs 17 residues. The V gene's germline CDR1 is LGHNA and CDR2 YNFKEQ. The CDR3 sequence is CASSPLSNRGASYGYTF. The CDR3 DNA is TGTGCCAGCAGCCCACTTAGTAACAGGGGGGCGAGCTATGGCTACACCTTC.

This clone was observed a single time. Written as DNA, the CDR3 is TGTGCCAGCAGCTTCGACAGGACGAACACCGGGGAGCTGTTTTTT. Translation gives CASSFDRTNTGELFF. The V call is TRBV7-8, the J call TRBJ2-2; a weak D match, TRBD1 (6 bases). Trimming cost V 3 bases and J 0 bases, with 8 bases left between them. The germline V gene has CDR1 SGHVS and CDR2 FQNEAQ. The CDR3 has 15 residues.

The V and J genes are TRBV19 and TRBJ1-1; possibly TRBD1 for D (5 bases). Trimming left V 6 bases short and J 5 bases short, with 25 bases between. Germline V lookup: CDR1 LNHDA, CDR2 SQIVND (reference sequence). The length of the CDR3 is 17 residues. The CDR3 sequence: CASRPGTGRGEGTEAFF. In nucleotides, the CDR3 is TGTGCCAGTAGACCCGGTACGGGTAGGGGCGAAGGGACTGAAGCTTTCTTT.

The V and J genes are TRBV4-1 and TRBJ1-5; D gene unclear. Trimming left V 3 bases short and J 3 bases short, with 12 bases between. The CDR3 consists of 15 residues. Germline V gene data show CDR1 as MGHRA and CDR2 as YSYEKL. CDR3 bases: TGCGCCAGCAGCCAGCACCGGGATCCCAATCAGCCCCAGCATTTT. Its translation: CASSQHRDPNQPQHF.

This sequence joins TRBV6-2 or TRBV6-3 and TRBJ2-1; 12 nucleotides match TRBD2. Per the germline V gene, CDR1 is MNHEY and CDR2 is SVGEGT. J was trimmed by 9 bases and V by 4 bases; bases with no gene match: 1. The CDR3 contains 13 residues. This CDR3 is CASSSGLAGEQFF. CDR3 in DNA: TGTGCCAGCAGTTCGGGACTAGCGGGTGAGCAGTTCTTC.

As concerns this clone: The sample has other DNA sequences that encode this CDR3 too. The CDR3 DNA sequence: TGCAGTGCTAGCTCAGGGCACGAGCAGTACTTC. Translated, it gives CSASSGHEQYF. The V gene is TRBV20-1, the J gene TRBJ2-7; maybe TRBD1 (5 bases). Germline CDR1 is DFQATT and CDR2 is SNEGSKA (reference sequence). The V gene lost 3 bases and the J gene lost 5 bases, with 8 bases spanning the gap. The CDR3 is 11 amino acids.

V and J are TRBV2 and TRBJ1-1; D is unresolved. Germline V gives CDR1 SNHLY, CDR2 FYNNEI. V lost 2 bases and J 3 bases, leaving 13 bases between the germline ends. The CDR3 spans 15 residues. Here the CDR3 reads CASSEFTAKDTEAFF. CDR3 nucleotide sequence: TGTGCCAGCAGTGAATTTACAGCCAAAGACACTGAAGCTTTCTTT.

The V call is TRBV30, the J call TRBJ1-3; TRBD1 matches 10 bases. Germline V CDR1 and CDR2: GTSNPN, SVGIG (reference sequence). The CDR3 loop spans 15 amino acids. V shed 4 bases and J 2 bases; nucleotides not matched to a gene: 5. CDR3 sequence (DNA): TGTGCCTGGATCCGGGACAGGGGACCTGGAAACACCATATATTTT. This gives the protein CAWIRDRGPGNTIYF.

This chain uses TRBV6-1 with TRBJ1-2, with D tentatively TRBD1 (6 bases). In germline, CDR1 is MNHNS, CDR2 SASEGT. The CDR3 extends over 16 amino acids. V lost 0 bases, J lost 3 bases, and 14 bases lay in between. The chain's CDR3 is CASSEAGLGGDYGYTF. DNA of the CDR3: TGTGCCAGCAGTGAAGCAGGATTAGGGGGGGACTATGGCTACACCTTC.

The chain has TRBV4-3 and TRBJ1-6; TRBD1 aligns across 7 bases. Trimming removed 1 base from V and 6 bases from J; junction bases left unmatched: 6. Germline CDR1 reads LGHNA; CDR2 reads YSLEER. This CDR3 is built from 16 residues. CDR3 region: CASSQAPGDSNSPLHF. The CDR3 DNA follows: TGCGCCAGCAGCCAAGCCCCGGGGGACAGTAATTCACCCCTCCACTTT.

The chain combines TRBV19 with TRBJ2-1; TRBD2 matches at 7 bases. There are 16 residues in the CDR3. V gave up 3 bases and J gave up 1 base; unmatched junction bases: 6. The germline V gene has CDR1 LNHDA and CDR2 SQIVND (reference sequence). The CDR3 sequence: CASSILASGSYNEQFF. The CDR3 bases are TGTGCCAGTAGTATCTTGGCTAGCGGTTCCTACAATGAGCAGTTCTTC.

The chain couples TRBV3-1 (or the pseudogene TRBV3-2) to TRBJ1-1, with D maybe TRBD1 (5 bases). Looked up from germline, CDR1 is LGHDT and CDR2 is YNNKEL (reference sequence). The CDR3 spans 13 residues. V was clipped by 0 bases and J by 10 bases, with 12 bases between them. The CDR3 here is CASSQERQGRAFF. In DNA, the CDR3 is TGTGCCAGCAGCCAAGAACGGCAGGGTCGAGCTTTCTTT.

V usage is TRBV27 and J usage is TRBJ1-1; 7 bases match TRBD1. This CDR3 spans 15 amino acids. V lost 6 bases, J lost 0 bases, and 7 bases stayed unmatched. Germline loops: CDR1 MNHEY, CDR2 SMNVEV (reference sequence). The CDR3 DNA reads TGTGCCAGCAGCCGGGACAGTTACATGAACACTGAAGCTTTCTTT. It specifies CASSRDSYMNTEAFF.

The rearrangement links TRBV10-1 to TRBJ2-7; 9 bases line up with TRBD1. Germline V gives CDR1 WNHNN, CDR2 SYGVQD (reference sequence). The CDR3 is made up of 15 amino acids. In nucleotides, the CDR3 is TGCGCCAGCAGTGAGTCGGAGGGGGTTCGGGACAGGGTAAAGGTC. This codes for CASSESEGVRDRVKV.

The chain carries TRBV27 and TRBJ2-7; tentative D call: TRBD1 (5 bases). Germline lookup yields CDR1 MNHEY and CDR2 SMNVEV (reference sequence). The length of the CDR3 is 12 residues. V lost 5 bases and J lost 3, with 8 bases in between. The CDR3: CASSPTGYEQYF. The CDR3 DNA is TGTGCCAGCAGTCCCACAGGCTACGAGCAGTACTTC.

The chain carries TRBV27 and TRBJ2-7, with TRBD1 identical over 7 bases. The CDR3 runs to 14 residues. Trimming cost V 3 bases and J 3 bases; bases outside gene matches: 5. Germline V gene sequence: CDR1 MNHEY, CDR2 SMNVEV (reference sequence). The CDR3 region has the DNA TGTGCCAGCAGTTTTGCTCCAGGGGGCTACGAGCAGTACTTC. It specifies CASSFAPGGYEQYF.

This chain connects TRBV28 to TRBJ2-7; 8 nucleotides line up with TRBD1. CDR1 is MDHEN and CDR2 is SYDVKM in the germline V gene. Losses at the gene ends were 6 bases for V and 1 base for J; bases not matched to a gene: 5. The CDR3 covers 14 residues. Written as DNA, the CDR3 is TGTGCCAGCAGAGGGACAGGCGAATCCTACGAGCAGTACTTC. Protein sequence: CASRGTGESYEQYF.

The V and J genes are TRBV7-2 and TRBJ2-7; D unclear. Germline-derived CDR1 and CDR2 are SGHTA and FQGNSA. The CDR3 totals 10 residues. V lost 8 bases and J 2 bases, leaving 4 bases between the germline ends. The CDR3 here is CASGTYEQYF. CDR3 nucleotides: TGTGCCAGCGGCACCTACGAGCAGTACTTC. The full variable domain, with the rest looked up from reference TRBV7-2 and TRBJ2-7, is GAGVSQSPSNKVTEKGKDVELRCDPISGHTALYWYRQSLGQGLEFLIYFQGNSAPDKSGLPSDRFSAERTGGSVSTLTIQRTQQEDSAVYLCASGTYEQYFGPGTRLTVT.

The CDR3 region has the DNA TGTGCCAGCAGTTTGGGAGGAAATGAAAAACTGTTTTTT. Encoded protein: CASSLGGNEKLFF. V is TRBV12-3 or TRBV12-4 and J is TRBJ1-4; the D is unclear. The CDR3 is 13 amino acids. Trimming took off 3 bases at V and 5 bases at J, with 7 bases between the two ends.

The chain uses TRBV7-8 and TRBJ2-7, with a possible D match to TRBD2 (5 bases). CDR3 length: 15 amino acids. Trimming stripped 6 bases from V and 0 bases from J, with 15 bases between. Germline assignment: CDR1 SGHVS and CDR2 FQNEAQ. CDR3 nucleotide sequence: TGTGCCAGCAGTTTGGAGGCGAGGAGCTCCTACGAGCAGTACTTC. It encodes CASSLEARSSYEQYF.

V gene TRBV6-5 combines with J gene TRBJ2-7; the D gene is possibly TRBD1 (5 bases). Deletions cut 2 bases from V and 3 bases from J, with 14 bases between. The germline V gene has CDR1 MNHEY and CDR2 SVGAGI. This CDR3 region has 15 residues. DNA of the CDR3: TGTGCCAGCAGTTACGAACGGACACGGTTCTACGAGCAGTACTTC. Its protein product is CASSYERTRFYEQYF.

The chain is built from TRBV19 and TRBJ1-5; D call uncertain. The V end lost 4 bases, the J end lost 0 bases, and 10 bases lay between the germline ends. The CDR3 covers 15 residues. Germline-derived CDR1 and CDR2 are LNHDA and SQIVND (reference sequence). The CDR3 bases are TGTGCCAGTAGTAGCTCCTTAGATAGCAATCAGCCCCAGCATTTT. This codes for CASSSSLDSNQPQHF.

The chain has TRBV19 and TRBJ2-1, with 8 bases that match TRBD2. The CDR3 has 12 amino acids. V lost 5 bases to trimming and J lost 10 bases; unmatched junction nucleotides: 4. Germline V gene data show CDR1 as LNHDA and CDR2 as SQIVND (reference sequence). The CDR3 bases are TGTGCCAGTAGTCCACGACTAGCGGAGCAGTTCTTC. This codes for CASSPRLAEQFF.

This clone was counted only a few times. The chain couples TRBV3-1 (or the pseudogene TRBV3-2) to TRBJ2-7; D possibly corresponds to TRBD2 (6 bases). In germline, CDR1 is LGHDT, CDR2 YNNKEL (reference sequence). The length of the CDR3 is 12 residues. The V end lost 4 bases, the J end lost 3 bases, and 7 bases lay between the germline ends. The CDR3 DNA sequence: TGTGCCAGCAGCCTGGGACTCTACGAGCAGTACTTC. Its translation: CASSLGLYEQYF.

V gene TRBV29-1 combines with J gene TRBJ2-7; TRBD1 might be the D (6 bases). This CDR3 contains 12 residues. Germline V lookup: CDR1 SQVTM, CDR2 ANQGSEA. Trimming removed 7 bases from V and 2 bases from J, with 12 bases in between. The CDR3 spells CSARQDTYEQYF. CDR3 DNA: TGCAGCGCCAGACAGGACACCTACGAGCAGTACTTC.

V is TRBV24-1 and J is TRBJ2-3, with TRBD2 matching 9 bases. J lost 1 base, V lost 6 bases, and 1 base had no gene match. CDR1 is KGHDR and CDR2 is SFDVKD in the germline V gene. There are 14 residues in the CDR3. This CDR3 reads CATSRTSGTDTQYF. The CDR3 bases are TGTGCCACCAGTAGGACTAGCGGCACAGATACGCAGTATTTT.

This chain joins TRBV7-6 and TRBJ1-1; D is perhaps TRBD1 (5 bases). The germline V gene encodes CDR1 SGHVS and CDR2 FNYEAQ. This CDR3 is built from 15 residues. Trimming took off 1 base at V and 3 bases at J, with 12 bases between the two ends. The CDR3 sequence: CASSLEQAIYTEAFF. The DNA of the CDR3 is TGTGCCAGCAGCTTAGAACAGGCAATTTACACTGAAGCTTTCTTT.

The chain links TRBV7-3 to TRBJ1-2, with D possibly matching TRBD1 (6 bases). CDR1 SGHTA and CDR2 FQGTGA come from the germline V gene. Trimming stripped 1 base from V and 6 bases from J, with 15 bases between. CDR3 length: 15 residues. CDR3 DNA: TGTGCCAGCAGCTTAAACGGTGCAAACAGGGATGGCTACACCTTC. Amino acid sequence: CASSLNGANRDGYTF.

The V and J genes are TRBV5-1 and TRBJ1-6; TRBD1 agrees at 11 bases. The CDR3 runs to 15 residues. V lost 3 bases to trimming and J lost 5 bases; unmatched junction nucleotides: 1. CDR1 is SGHRS and CDR2 is YFSETQ in the germline V gene. The CDR3 DNA sequence: TGCGCCAGCAGCTGGGACAGGGGGAATAATTCACCCCTCCACTTT. It encodes CASSWDRGNNSPLHF.

This chain uses TRBV5-1 with TRBJ1-1; D is uncertain. V lost 5 bases, J lost 3 bases, and 14 bases lay in between. Looked up from germline, CDR1 is SGHRS and CDR2 is YFSETQ. The CDR3 totals 14 residues. DNA of the CDR3: TGCGCCAGCAGGTGGTGGGAGAAAGACACTGAAGCTTTCTTT. This gives the protein CASRWWEKDTEAFF.